This TCR beta chain comes out of a study of control samples from healthy donors and cancer patients. Assay used: immunoSEQ multiplex PCR; TCRdb lists only in-frame clones, some missing. Here the sample spans about 120,000 clones, 75% to 90% being singletons. This clone was observed once. Germline V CDR1 and CDR2: SGHTA, FQGTGA. The V gene lost 4 bases and the J gene lost 3 bases, with 10 bases spanning the gap. The CDR3 length is 13 residues. The sequenced sample was PBMCs. This chain connects TRBV7-3 to TRBJ2-7, with a possible D match to TRBD2 (6 bases). This clonotype was obtained from a woman in her 50s with colorectal cancer. The CDR3 reads CASSYSGDYEQYF. DNA for the CDR3: TGTGCCAGCAGCTATAGCGGAGACTACGAGCAGTACTTC.